One sample yielded the 13 T cell receptor beta chains listed below, sequenced in a study of blood T cells in healthy people across ages. PCR was performed a second time for 7 to 11 cycles using a sample-barcoded 5' primer and a J-beta primer mix. TCRdb passed the 5' RACE reads through MiXCR, listing each CDR3 protein once. The sample lists over 600,000 distinct CDR3 sequences; about 43% were seen once. The sequenced sample consisted of blood. The receptors were gathered from an elderly man in good health.

V and J are TRBV29-1 and TRBJ1-1; no reliable D call. CDR1 and CDR2 from the germline V gene are SQVTM and ANQGSEA. Trimming took off 6 bases at V and 2 bases at J, with 4 bases between the two ends. The CDR3 covers 10 residues. The CDR3 reads CSVANTEAFF. The CDR3 bases are TGCAGCGTCGCTAACACTGAAGCTTTCTTT.

V is TRBV4-2 and J is TRBJ2-3; 10 positions agree with TRBD2. The V gene's germline CDR1 is LGHNA and CDR2 YNFKEQ. V dropped 6 bases and J dropped 2; count of bases not matched to a gene: 8. The CDR3 spans 16 residues. CDR3: CASSIGLAALTDTQYF. The CDR3 DNA follows: TGTGCCAGCAGTATAGGACTAGCGGCTCTCACAGATACGCAGTATTTT.

On this clonotype itself: With a much larger clone just one base away, this may be a read error. The V gene is TRBV6-5, the J gene TRBJ2-1, with D uncertain. The CDR3 loop spans 13 amino acids. Germline CDR1 reads MNHEY; CDR2 reads SVGAGI. The CDR3 is CASSLNMYNERFF. CDR3 bases: TGTGCCAGCAGCCTGAACATGTACAATGAGCGGTTCTTC.

This clonotype turned up a few times. The chain employs TRBV4-2 and TRBJ2-5; TRBD2 matches 16 bases. This CDR3 region has 20 residues. Germline lookup yields CDR1 LGHNA and CDR2 YNFKEQ. After removal of 1 base from V and 2 bases from J, the junction contained 10 bases not matched to a gene. CDR3 residues: CASSQVFAGTSGGGQETQYF. The CDR3 DNA reads as TGTGCCAGCAGCCAAGTCTTTGCCGGGACTAGCGGGGGGGGACAAGAGACCCAGTACTTC.

A word on this clonotype: It is likely a read error, because the conserved phenylalanine at the end of the CDR3 is missing. The chain links TRBV12-3 or TRBV12-4 to TRBJ2-7, with D perhaps TRBD2 (5 bases). V lost 7 bases to trimming and J lost 2 bases, with 15 bases between them. This CDR3 region has 14 residues. CDR3 region: CASNPDVSAYEQYL. The CDR3 nucleotides are TGTGCCAGCAACCCGGACGTTAGCGCCTACGAGCAGTACTTA.

V and J are TRBV28 and TRBJ2-5; D ambiguous. The germline V gene has CDR1 MDHEN and CDR2 SYDVKM. The V and J ends lost 6 bases and 11 bases respectively, with 19 bases between them. The CDR3 is made up of 13 amino acids. CDR3 loop: CASRYNHPDEQYF. The CDR3 coding sequence is TGTGCCAGCAGATACAACCACCCCGATGAGCAGTACTTC.

This sequence joins TRBV20-1 and TRBJ2-7, with D possibly TRBD2 on 5 matching bases. Trimming pared 3 bases from V and 4 bases from J, leaving 10 bases between. Germline V gene data show CDR1 as DFQATT and CDR2 as SNEGSKA (reference sequence). This CDR3 region has 12 residues. The CDR3 nucleotides are TGCAGTGCTAGCGAGGACTTATACGAGCAGTACTTC. Encoded protein: CSASEDLYEQYF.

This clonotype was seen at least ten times. The V and J genes are TRBV29-1 and TRBJ2-7; D not resolved. Trimming removed 0 bases at V and 6 bases at J, with 9 bases between. CDR1 SQVTM and CDR2 ANQGSEA come from the germline V gene. The CDR3 totals 12 residues. The CDR3 sequence is CSVEDGTVEQYF. CDR3 in DNA: TGCAGCGTTGAAGATGGAACGGTCGAGCAGTACTTC.

The genes are TRBV6-2 or TRBV6-3 and TRBJ2-4, with 7 bases aligning to TRBD1. Near its end, the DNA agrees better with TRBJ2-7, so the J call may be wrong. The CDR3 is made up of 15 amino acids. Germline assignment: CDR1 MNHEY and CDR2 SVGEGT. The CDR3 protein is CASSGGKDRVYEQYF. The CDR3 DNA sequence: TGTGCCAGCAGTGGAGGAAAAGACAGGGTCTACGAGCAGTACTTC.

The rearrangement joins TRBV10-3 to TRBJ2-3; maybe TRBD2 (6 bases). Germline V CDR1 and CDR2: ENHRY, SYGVKD. V lost 7 bases, J lost 0 bases, and 11 bases lay in between. CDR3 size: 14 residues. CDR3 amino acids: CAITRDSSTDTQYF. Here the CDR3 DNA reads TGTGCCATCACCCGGGACTCGAGCACAGATACGCAGTATTTT.

The chain carries TRBV20-1 and TRBJ2-7; weak D call: TRBD1 (5 bases). The assigned J gene may be wrong: the sequence end matches TRBJ2-4 better. CDR3 size: 12 residues. CDR1 is DFQATT, CDR2 SNEGSKA, per germline (reference sequence). The CDR3 region is CSASRDLNIQYF. In DNA, the CDR3 is TGCAGTGCTAGCAGGGATTTGAACATTCAGTACTTC.

This chain joins TRBV20-1 and TRBJ2-5; 8 nucleotides agree with TRBD2. CDR1 and CDR2 from the germline V gene are DFQATT and SNEGSKA (reference sequence). CDR3 size: 16 residues. The V gene end was trimmed by 0 bases and the J gene end by 1 base; junction bases not matched to a gene: 7. CDR3 protein: CSARDEERGFQETQYF. CDR3 coding DNA: TGCAGTGCTAGAGATGAGGAGCGGGGGTTCCAAGAGACCCAGTACTTC.

This chain connects TRBV7-2 to TRBJ2-5; TRBD1 agrees at 10 bases. The germline gives CDR1 SGHTA, CDR2 FQGNSA. V trimming: 4 bases; J trimming: 11 bases; junction bases outside the gene matches: 10. This CDR3 is built from 14 residues. The CDR3 sequence is CASSSGTGVGEQYF. The CDR3, as DNA: TGTGCCAGCAGCTCCGGGACAGGGGTTGGTGAGCAGTACTTC. Full variable domain (outside the CDR3, taken from reference TRBV7-2 and TRBJ2-5): GAGVSQSPSNKVTEKGKDVELRCDPISGHTALYWYRQSLGQGLEFLIYFQGNSAPDKSGLPSDRFSAERTGGSVSTLTIQRTQQEDSAVYLCASSSGTGVGEQYFGPGTRLLVL.